A selection of T cell receptor beta chains follows, all from one sample in a study of human T cells and chemical hapten exposure. MiXCR, run by TCRdb on the 5' RACE reads, gives a single entry per CDR3 protein. Of 130,000 or so distinct CDR3 sequences listed, 3.5% to 5% are singletons. Receptors originate from a female donor in good health. CDR3s include the opening cysteine and the closing phenylalanine or tryptophan. A D gene is named only where the DNA matches it firmly. Expanded clones get a size class; other rows say once, few or many, or leave the size out.

CDR3nt,CDR3aa,j_gene,d_gene,v_gene,abundance
TGTGCCAGCAGCTTAGGGGTCCGGTCAGGGCTCAATCAGCCCCAGCATTTT,CASSLGVRSGLNQPQHF,TRBJ1-5,-,TRBV7-9,many
TGTGCCAGCAGCTTAGCCCGGACAGGCAGAAGCACAGATACGCAGTATTTT,CASSLARTGRSTDTQYF,TRBJ2-3,TRBD1,TRBV7-2,many
TGTGCCAGCGCGGGGTTTGGCCTCACTGAAGCTTTCTTT,CASAGFGLTEAFF,TRBJ1-1,-,TRBV2,many
TGCAGCGCTGGAGGGACAGCCAAAAGTCGTGAGACCCAGTACTTC,CSAGGTAKSRETQYF,TRBJ2-5,-,TRBV29-1,many
TGTGCCACCAGCAGAGACCCCGAGCCGGCAGAGTTCTTC,CATSRDPEPAEFF,TRBJ2-1,-,TRBV15,many
TGCAGCGTTGTAGAGGCCAACTATGGCTACACCTTC,CSVVEANYGYTF,TRBJ1-2,-,TRBV29-1,few
TGTGCCAGCAGCCTATCAGGGGGCCTGAACACTGAAGCTTTCTTT,CASSLSGGLNTEAFF,TRBJ1-1,TRBD1,TRBV7-8,many
TGTGCCAGCAGTGAAAGGAACCCTTACACCTTC,CASSERNPYTF,TRBJ1-2,-,TRBV2,many
TGTGCCAGCAGCCAAGAAACAGGGTACACTGAAGCTTTCTTT,CASSQETGYTEAFF,TRBJ1-1,-,TRBV4-2,many
TGTGCCAGCAGTAAAGGGGGTTACGGCGCTGAAGCTTTCTTT,CASSKGGYGAEAFF,TRBJ1-1,-,TRBV28,many
TGTGCCAGCAGTTCCACCAATCCGGGGGACACTGAAGCTTTCTTT,CASSSTNPGDTEAFF,TRBJ1-1,-,TRBV6-5,few
TGCGCCAGCAGCCAAGATAGCGGGGTCAGTGTCACAGATACGCAGTATTTT,CASSQDSGVSVTDTQYF,TRBJ2-3,TRBD2,TRBV4-1,-
TGTGCCAGCAGCTTCATCCTGGTGAGAAGAGAGACTGAAGCTTTCTTT,CASSFILVRRETEAFF,TRBJ1-1,-,TRBV7-9,many
TGTGCCAGCAGCCACGGGACTAGACTCGACGAGCAGTTCTTC,CASSHGTRLDEQFF,TRBJ2-1,TRBD2,TRBV4-2,many
TGTGCCAGCAGCTCAGATATCACCTATAATTCACCCCTCCACTTT,CASSSDITYNSPLHF,TRBJ1-6,-,TRBV7-3,many
TGCAGTGCTAGAAACAGGATAAATAATTCACCCCTCCACTTT,CSARNRINNSPLHF,TRBJ1-6,-,TRBV20-1,many
TGTGCCAGCAGCTCGACAGGGGTGGGCGAGCAGTACTTC,CASSSTGVGEQYF,TRBJ2-7,TRBD1,TRBV7-2,many
TGTGCCAGCAGCTTTACGGGGGATGGAAACACCATATATTTT,CASSFTGDGNTIYF,TRBJ1-3,-,TRBV7-2,many
TGCAGTGCTAGAGATTCTCGGGGGGGGGCAGATACGCAGTATTTT,CSARDSRGGADTQYF,TRBJ2-3,TRBD2,TRBV20-1,-
TGCAGTGCTAGAGATGTTGCGGGACTACCCTCCTACGAGCAGTACTTC,CSARDVAGLPSYEQYF,TRBJ2-7,TRBD2,TRBV20-1,many
TGTGCCAGCTCCGTTTCCACTGAAGCTTTCTTT,CASSVSTEAFF,TRBJ1-1,-,TRBV12-3/TRBV12-4,many
TGTGCCAGCATGGGGGTGTCTGAAAAACTGTTTTTT,CASMGVSEKLFF,TRBJ1-4,-,TRBV27,many
TGCAGTGCGACACCGGGACAGGGTTTGATTTACGAGCAGTACTTC,CSATPGQGLIYEQYF,TRBJ2-7,TRBD1,TRBV20-1,many
TGTGCCATCAGTGAGCAGGGGGCCAGGAATCAGCCCCAGCATTTT,CAISEQGARNQPQHF,TRBJ1-5,TRBD1,TRBV10-3,many
TGTGCCAGCAGTTACGACAGGGCAATAACTAACTATGGCTACACCTTC,CASSYDRAITNYGYTF,TRBJ1-2,TRBD1,TRBV6-6,many
TGCGCCAGCAAAATAGTGGGCTCACAAGAGACCCAGTACTTC,CASKIVGSQETQYF,TRBJ2-5,-,TRBV5-1,-
TGTGCCAGCAGTCTCCTTACCGGGACTAGATCCTCCAATGAGCAGTTCTTC,CASSLLTGTRSSNEQFF,TRBJ2-1,TRBD2,TRBV3-1,many
TGTGCCAGCAGTCAGGCCGGACTCCCGGATACGCAGTATTTT,CASSQAGLPDTQYF,TRBJ2-3,-,TRBV27,many
TGTGCTACTTCCCCCTTTGGCGCAACAGATACGCAGTATTTT,CATSPFGATDTQYF,TRBJ2-3,-,TRBV7-9,few
TGTGCCAGCAGTTTATGGGGGCGTTTTGATTCACCCCTCCACTTT,CASSLWGRFDSPLHF,TRBJ1-6,-,TRBV27,many
TGCAGTGCTCCCCGTACACAGGGGGCGGATCAACATGGCTACACCTTC,CSAPRTQGADQHGYTF,TRBJ1-2,TRBD1,TRBV20-1,-
TGTGCCAGCAGCGAGTGGGACAGGGAAAGCAATCAGCCCCAGCATTTT,CASSEWDRESNQPQHF,TRBJ1-5,TRBD1,TRBV11-2,many
TGCAGCGTTGTCCTGGTCGGAGAGACCCAGTACTTC,CSVVLVGETQYF,TRBJ2-5,-,TRBV29-1,many
TGTGCCAGCAGCCCTACGGACAGATATAATGAAAAACTGTTTTTT,CASSPTDRYNEKLFF,TRBJ1-4,-,TRBV7-2,-
TGTGCCAGCAGTTATTCTCGGCTCGTATGGGGTACGCAGTATTTT,CASSYSRLVWGTQYF,TRBJ2-3,-,TRBV6-9,many
TGTGCCAGCAGTTTAGCCCCGGGGGGGCGGGGGGATAACAATGAGCAGTTCTTC,CASSLAPGGRGDNNEQFF,TRBJ2-1,TRBD2,TRBV12-3/TRBV12-4,many
TGTGCCAGCAGTTTACGTGCAGGTCGCGGTGTTGGTAATCAGCCCCAGCATTTT,CASSLRAGRGVGNQPQHF,TRBJ1-5,-,TRBV28,few
TGTGCCAGCAGCCGGGACAGGGGTTCCTACAATGAGCAGTTCTTC,CASSRDRGSYNEQFF,TRBJ2-1,TRBD1,TRBV9,many
TGTGCCAGCAGCTTTCTGACAGGGGCTTTCTCTGGAAACACCATATATTTT,CASSFLTGAFSGNTIYF,TRBJ1-3,TRBD1,TRBV7-8,many
TGTGCCAGCAGTTACTCGACCAGGTCGCAGCCCCAGCATTTT,CASSYSTRSQPQHF,TRBJ1-5,-,TRBV6-2/TRBV6-3,-
TGTGCCAGTAGTATAGATTTACGACAGCCCCAGCATTTT,CASSIDLRQPQHF,TRBJ1-5,-,TRBV19,many
TGCAGTGCTAGTGTAGGCTCACCCCTCCACTTT,CSASVGSPLHF,TRBJ1-6,-,TRBV20-1,many
TGTGCCAGCAGTCCAGGGGGACTAGCGGGGGGGCTACCCGGGGAGCTGTTTTTT,CASSPGGLAGGLPGELFF,TRBJ2-2,TRBD2,TRBV2,few
TGCGCCAGCAGCCGTGGAGGGGGCTCTGGGGCCAACGTCCTGACTTTC,CASSRGGGSGANVLTF,TRBJ2-6,-,TRBV4-1,many
TGTGCCAGCAGTTTAGAGGGGGACAATGAGCAGTTCTTC,CASSLEGDNEQFF,TRBJ2-1,-,TRBV27,many
TGTGCCAGCAGTCCCGGGACAGGGGGAACCGGGGAGCTGTTTTTT,CASSPGTGGTGELFF,TRBJ2-2,TRBD1,TRBV6-2/TRBV6-3,-
TGTGCCACCAGTGAGCAGGGTTTAGGCTATGGCTACACCTTC,CATSEQGLGYGYTF,TRBJ1-2,-,TRBV24-1,few
TGTGCCAGCAGTAAACTGACAGGAATGGTCGAAGCTTTCTTT,CASSKLTGMVEAFF,TRBJ1-1,-,TRBV12-3/TRBV12-4,many
TGTGCCAGCAGTCTTGAGGACATCCGGTGGGCTCAGCCCCAGCATTTT,CASSLEDIRWAQPQHF,TRBJ1-5,-,TRBV28,-
TGTGCCATCAGTGAGAGGTTCTCACTAGCGGGGGCTGGGGCCAACGTCCTGACTTTC,CAISERFSLAGAGANVLTF,TRBJ2-6,TRBD2,TRBV10-3,many
TGCGCCAGCAGCCAAGAACGACGGGCGGGGTCCGGGGCCAAAAACATTCAGTACTTC,CASSQERRAGSGAKNIQYF,TRBJ2-4,-,TRBV4-3,many